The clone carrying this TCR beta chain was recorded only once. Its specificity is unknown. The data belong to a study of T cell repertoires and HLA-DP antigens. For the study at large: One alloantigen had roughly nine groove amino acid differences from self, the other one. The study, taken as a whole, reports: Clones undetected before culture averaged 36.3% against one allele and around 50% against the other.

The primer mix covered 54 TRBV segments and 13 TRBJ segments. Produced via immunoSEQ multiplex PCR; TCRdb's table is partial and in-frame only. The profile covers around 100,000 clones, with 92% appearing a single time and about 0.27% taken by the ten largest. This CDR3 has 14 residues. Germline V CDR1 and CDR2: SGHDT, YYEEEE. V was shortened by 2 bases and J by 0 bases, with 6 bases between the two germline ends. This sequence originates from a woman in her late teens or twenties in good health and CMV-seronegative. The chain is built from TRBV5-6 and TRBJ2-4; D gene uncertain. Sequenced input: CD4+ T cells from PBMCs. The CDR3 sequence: CASSFGLAKNIQYF. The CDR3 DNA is TGTGCCAGCAGCTTCGGTCTAGCCAAAAACATTCAGTACTTC. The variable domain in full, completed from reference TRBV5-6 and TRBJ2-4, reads DAGVTQSPTHLIKTRGQQVTLRCSPKSGHDTVSWYQQALGQGPQFIFQYYEEEERQRGNFPDRFSGHQFPNYSSELNVNALLLGDSALYLCASSFGLAKNIQYFGAGTRLSVL.